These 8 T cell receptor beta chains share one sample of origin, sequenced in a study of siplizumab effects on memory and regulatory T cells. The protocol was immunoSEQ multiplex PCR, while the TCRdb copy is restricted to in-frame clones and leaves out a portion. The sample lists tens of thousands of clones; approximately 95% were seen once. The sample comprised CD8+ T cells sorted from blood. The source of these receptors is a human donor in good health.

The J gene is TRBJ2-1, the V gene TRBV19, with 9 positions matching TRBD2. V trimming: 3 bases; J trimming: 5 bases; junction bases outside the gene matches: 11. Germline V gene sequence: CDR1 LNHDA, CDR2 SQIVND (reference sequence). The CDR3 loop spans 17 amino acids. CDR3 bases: TGTGCCAGTAGTATTGCGCTAGCGGGAATTATTAACAATGAGCAGTTCTTC. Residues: CASSIALAGIINNEQFF.

CDR3 in DNA: TGTGCCAGCTCACCACCCGGGACAGGGGCAGGCACAGATACGCAGTATTTT. Translating it yields CASSPPGTGAGTDTQYF. This chain connects TRBV18 to TRBJ2-3; 10 bases line up with TRBD1. Trimming removed 0 bases from V and 1 base from J; junction bases left unmatched: 4. CDR1 and CDR2 from the germline V gene are KGHSH and LQKENI. CDR3 size: 17 residues.

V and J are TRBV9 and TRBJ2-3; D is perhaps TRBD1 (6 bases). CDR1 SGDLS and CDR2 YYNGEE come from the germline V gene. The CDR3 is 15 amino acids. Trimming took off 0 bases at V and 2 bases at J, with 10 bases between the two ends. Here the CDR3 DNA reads TGTGCCAGCAGCGTAGCAGGGGCCTTCACAGATACGCAGTATTTT. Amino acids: CASSVAGAFTDTQYF. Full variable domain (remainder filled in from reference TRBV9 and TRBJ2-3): DSGVTQTPKHLITATGQRVTLRCSPRSGDLSVYWYQQSLDQGLQFLIQYYNGEERAKGNILERFSAQQFPDLHSELNLSSLELGDSALYFCASSVAGAFTDTQYFGPGTRLTVL.

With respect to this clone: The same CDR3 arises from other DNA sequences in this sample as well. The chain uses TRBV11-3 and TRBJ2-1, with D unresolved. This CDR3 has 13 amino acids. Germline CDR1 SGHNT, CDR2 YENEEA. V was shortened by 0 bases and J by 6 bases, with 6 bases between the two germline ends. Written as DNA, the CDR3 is TGTGCCAGCAGCTTAGATGGGTTCAATGAGCAGTTCTTC. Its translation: CASSLDGFNEQFF.

The CDR3 reads CATSRRRLDYGYTF. The CDR3 nucleotides are TGTGCCACCAGCAGACGCAGGTTGGACTATGGCTACACCTTC. The chain uses TRBV15 and TRBJ1-2; D unresolved. Germline values: CDR1 LNHNV, CDR2 YYDKDF (reference sequence). V was shortened by 2 bases and J by 3 bases, with 10 bases between the two germline ends. This CDR3 has 14 amino acids. Full variable domain (rest looked up from reference TRBV15 and TRBJ1-2): DAMVIQNPRYQVTQFGKPVTLSCSQTLNHNVMYWYQQKSSQAPKLLFHYYDKDFNNEADTPDNFQSRRPNTSFCFLDIRSPGLGDTAMYLCATSRRRLDYGYTFGSGTRLTVV.

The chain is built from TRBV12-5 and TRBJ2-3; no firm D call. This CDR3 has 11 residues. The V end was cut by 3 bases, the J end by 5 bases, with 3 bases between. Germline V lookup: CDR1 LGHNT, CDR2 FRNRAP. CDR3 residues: CASGLGDTQYF. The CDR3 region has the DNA TGTGCTAGTGGTTTAGGAGATACGCAGTATTTT.

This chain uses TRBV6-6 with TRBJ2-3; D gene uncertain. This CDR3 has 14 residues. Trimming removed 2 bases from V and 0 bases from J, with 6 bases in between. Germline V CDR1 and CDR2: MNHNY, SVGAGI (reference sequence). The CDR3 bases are TGTGCCAGCAGTTACCCCGGTAGCACAGATACGCAGTATTTT. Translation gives CASSYPGSTDTQYF.

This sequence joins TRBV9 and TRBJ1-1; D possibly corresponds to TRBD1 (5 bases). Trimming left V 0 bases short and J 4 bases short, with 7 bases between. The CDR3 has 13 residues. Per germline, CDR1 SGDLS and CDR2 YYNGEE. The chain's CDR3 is CASSVGGITEAFF. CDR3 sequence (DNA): TGTGCCAGCAGCGTAGGGGGCATCACTGAAGCTTTCTTT.